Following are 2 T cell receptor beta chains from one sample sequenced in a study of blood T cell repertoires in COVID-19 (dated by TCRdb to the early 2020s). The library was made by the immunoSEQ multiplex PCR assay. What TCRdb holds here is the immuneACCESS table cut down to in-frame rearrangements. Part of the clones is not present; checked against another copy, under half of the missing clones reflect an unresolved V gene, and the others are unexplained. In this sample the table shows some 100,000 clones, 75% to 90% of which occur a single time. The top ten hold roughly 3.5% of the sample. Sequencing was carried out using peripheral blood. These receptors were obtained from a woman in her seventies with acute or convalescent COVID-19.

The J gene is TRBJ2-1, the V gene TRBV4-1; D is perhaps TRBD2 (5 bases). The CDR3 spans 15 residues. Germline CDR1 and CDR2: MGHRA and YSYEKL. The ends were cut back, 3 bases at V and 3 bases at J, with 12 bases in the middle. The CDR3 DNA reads TGCGCCAGCAGCCACCCTGACCGGGACTACAATGAGCAGTTCTTC. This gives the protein CASSHPDRDYNEQFF.

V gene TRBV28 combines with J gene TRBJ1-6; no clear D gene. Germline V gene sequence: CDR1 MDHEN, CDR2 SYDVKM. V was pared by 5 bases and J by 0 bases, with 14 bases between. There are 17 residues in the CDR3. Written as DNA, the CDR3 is TGTGCCAGCAGTGGTACAGCCACCGGCTCCTATAATTCACCCCTCCACTTT. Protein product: CASSGTATGSYNSPLHF.